This T cell receptor (beta chain) derives from a study of spatial heterogeneity in lung cancer. Overall study results and limits: In tumors, expanded intratumoral alpha and beta TCR counts tracked mutation counts.

This clonotype was found many times. Its cognate antigen is unknown. The presence of a unique molecular identifier marked each TCR cDNA molecule. TCRdb recomputed calls from the 5' RACE reads with MiXCR, one row per CDR3 protein. The sample has 15,000 or so distinct CDR3 sequences, about 5% seen once. This CDR3 spans 17 amino acids. With 0 bases removed from V and 0 bases from J, the gap between germline ends came to 15 bases. CDR1 is SGHRS and CDR2 is YFSETQ in the germline V gene. Sample time point: sample taken at primary tumor resection. The study sequenced unsorted whole RNA from tumor, nontumor lung or frozen PBMC.

The receptor was derived from a male donor with early-stage non-small cell lung cancer. This chain connects TRBV5-1 to TRBJ1-1; TRBD1 might be the D (6 bases). The specimen comprised lung tumor tissue, sampled at surgery. CDR3 nucleotide sequence: TGCGCCAGCAGCTTGGGAGTTAGGACAGCCTTGAACACTGAAGCTTTCTTT. Translated: CASSLGVRTALNTEAFF.